This T cell receptor (beta chain) was captured in a study of early T cells in non-severe SARS-CoV-2 infection. Study details: From unsorted whole blood, bulk RNA was sequenced, and the chains remained unpaired.

Broader study findings: VDJdb matching, biased toward anti-spike CD8 responses, missed private and CD4 specificities.

The length of the CDR3 is 16 residues. V lost 3 bases and J lost 0, with 15 bases in between. CDR1 is LNHDA and CDR2 is SQIVND in the germline V gene (reference sequence). Molecules of cDNA were individually given unique molecular identifiers that were attached to them. MiXCR, applied by TCRdb to the 5' RACE reads, yields one record per CDR3 protein. The repertoire holds 55,000 to 75,000 distinct CDR3 sequences, with over 8% as singletons. This clonotype was seen only a few times. Its specificity is unknown. Source: whole blood, taken at baseline. The J gene is TRBJ2-7, the V gene TRBV19, with D unresolved. This receptor was identified in an adult who was a healthcare worker with PCR-confirmed SARS-CoV-2 infection or an uninfected control (not recorded which). The CDR3 DNA reads as TGTGCCAGTAGTATCCATCTACAGACATACTCCTACGAGCAGTACTTC. Encoded protein: CASSIHLQTYSYEQYF.